One sample yielded the 14 T cell receptor beta chains listed below, sequenced in a study of brain T cells in children with intractable seizures. Time point of the sample: blood from clinic visit 5 months post-surgery; TSC patient then seizure free. This table comes from immunoSEQ multiplex PCR, and its TCRdb copy is limited to in-frame clones, with some not included. Here the sample spans hundreds of thousands of clones, nearly 95% being singletons. Source: peripheral blood, taken about 5 months after surgery. The origin of the receptors is a boy in the first two years of life with tuberous sclerosis and intractable seizures.

This chain uses TRBV28 with TRBJ1-2; TRBD1 matches at 9 bases. Germline V lookup: CDR1 MDHEN, CDR2 SYDVKM. J lost 2 bases, V lost 4 bases, and 2 bases had no gene match. This CDR3 is built from 14 residues. The CDR3 nucleotides are TGTGCCAGCAGTTCCGGGACAGGGAACTATGGCTACACCTTC. Translating it yields CASSSGTGNYGYTF.

The chain is built from TRBV10-3 and TRBJ1-1, with D possibly TRBD1 on 5 matching bases. V was pared by 11 bases and J by 0 bases, with 13 bases between. This CDR3 region has 13 residues. The V gene's germline CDR1 is ENHRY and CDR2 SYGVKD. In nucleotides, the CDR3 is TGTGCCTCTAAGAAGGGACTGAACACTGAAGCTTTCTTT. It encodes CASKKGLNTEAFF.

The chain carries TRBV25-1 and TRBJ2-7; no reliable D call. From germline, CDR1 is MGHDK and CDR2 SYGVNS. The CDR3 has 13 residues. V shed 3 bases and J shed 5 bases, with 11 bases lying between them. The CDR3 loop reads CASSDLNRDEQYF. CDR3 DNA sequence: TGTGCCAGCAGTGATCTCAACAGAGACGAGCAGTACTTC.

V and J are TRBV5-4 and TRBJ1-2; tentative D call: TRBD1 (6 bases). This CDR3 region has 17 residues. The germline V and J ends were trimmed by 4 bases and 2 bases, with 21 bases remaining between them. Germline lookup yields CDR1 SGHNT and CDR2 YYREEE (reference sequence). The CDR3 bases are TGTGCCAGCAGCCACAACTACCCGGGACATACCAACTATGGCTACACCTTC. Translating it yields CASSHNYPGHTNYGYTF.

The V call is TRBV2, the J call TRBJ1-2; 8 bases map to TRBD1. V lost 5 bases to trimming and J lost 6 bases; unmatched junction nucleotides: 5. In germline, CDR1 is SNHLY, CDR2 FYNNEI. The CDR3 has 13 residues. The chain's CDR3 is CASSQTGVDGYTF. Here the CDR3 DNA reads TGTGCCAGCAGTCAGACAGGGGTTGATGGCTACACCTTC.

The chain carries TRBV7-8 and TRBJ1-1, with D hard to call. This CDR3 region has 14 residues. With 5 bases removed from V and 1 base from J, the gap between germline ends came to 11 bases. The germline gives CDR1 SGHVS, CDR2 FQNEAQ. CDR3 protein: CASSPPRKNTEAFF. The DNA for the CDR3 is TGTGCCAGCAGCCCCCCGCGGAAGAACACTGAAGCTTTCTTT.

This clone showed up just once. The chain joins TRBV4-1 to TRBJ1-2; no definite D call. The germline V and J ends were trimmed by 0 bases and 8 bases, with 7 bases remaining between them. CDR1 and CDR2 (germline): MGHRA, YSYEKL. The CDR3 runs 12 residues. The CDR3 DNA sequence: TGCGCCAGCAGCCAAGAAGGAGAGGGCTACACCTTC. As protein: CASSQEGEGYTF.

This chain connects TRBV28 to TRBJ2-7, with TRBD2 identical over 9 bases. This CDR3 region has 14 residues. The germline gives CDR1 MDHEN, CDR2 SYDVKM. The V segment lost 7 bases and the J segment 1 base; nucleotides outside the gene matches: 5. CDR3 bases: TGTGCCAGCATCCGCGCGGGAGGGTCCTACGAGCAGTACTTC. It yields the protein CASIRAGGSYEQYF. The complete variable domain, with remaining parts taken from reference TRBV28 and TRBJ2-7, reads DVKVTQSSRYLVKRTGEKVFLECVQDMDHENMFWYRQDPGLGLRLIYFSYDVKMKEKGDIPEGYSVSREKKERFSLILESASTNQTSMYLCASIRAGGSYEQYFGPGTRLTVT.

Worth noting for this clone: A read error may produce the germline difference seen at one junction end. The chain is built from TRBV7-9 and TRBJ1-3; D gene uncertain. This CDR3 is 13 amino acids long. Per the germline V gene, CDR1 is SEHNR and CDR2 is FQNEAQ (reference sequence). This chain's CDR3 is CANSPPGGNTIYF. DNA for the CDR3: TGTGCCAACAGCCCGCCGGGAGGAAACACCATATATTTT.

This sequence joins TRBV5-1 and TRBJ2-5, with D perhaps matching TRBD1 or TRBD2 (5 bases each). Germline loops: CDR1 SGHRS, CDR2 YFSETQ. The CDR3 is 15 residues long. The V end was cut by 0 bases, the J end by 2 bases, with 11 bases between. Written as DNA, the CDR3 is TGCGCCAGCAGCTTGGGGGGACGGCTACAAGAGACCCAGTACTTC. Amino acids: CASSLGGRLQETQYF.

The chain joins TRBV6-2 or TRBV6-3 to TRBJ2-3; D call uncertain. The V end was cut by 6 bases, the J end by 4 bases, with 11 bases between. Germline CDR1 is MNHEY and CDR2 is SVGEGT. This CDR3 spans 13 amino acids. The CDR3 nucleotides read TGTGCCAGCAGCCTCCCCTCCGCAGATACGCAGTATTTT. This translates into CASSLPSADTQYF.

CDR3 loop: CASSLGPHSTEAFF. CDR3 bases: TGTGCCAGCAGCTTGGGACCACACTCCACTGAAGCTTTCTTT. The chain recombines TRBV5-4 with TRBJ1-1; D ambiguous. Germline V gene data show CDR1 as SGHNT and CDR2 as YYREEE (reference sequence). The CDR3 length is 14 residues. V was trimmed by 0 bases and J by 4 bases, leaving 10 bases between them.

The V call is TRBV27, the J call TRBJ1-2, with D maybe TRBD1 (5 bases). Looked up from germline, CDR1 is MNHEY and CDR2 is SMNVEV (reference sequence). The CDR3 consists of 13 residues. The V end lost 8 bases, the J end lost 3 bases, and 13 bases lay between the germline ends. The CDR3 DNA reads TGTGCCAGCGGGGTCCGGGGGGACTATGGCTACACCTTC. Its translation is CASGVRGDYGYTF.

In this sample, this clone turned up once. The V gene is TRBV14, the J gene TRBJ1-2; possibly TRBD1 for D (5 bases). V was trimmed by 0 bases and J by 3 bases, leaving 20 bases between them. Germline V gives CDR1 SGHDN, CDR2 FVKESK. CDR3 length: 18 residues. The CDR3 spells CASSQEVGTGPIYYGYTF. The CDR3 region has the DNA TGTGCCAGCAGCCAAGAAGTGGGGACGGGGCCGATTTACTATGGCTACACCTTC.